This entry is about one TCR beta chain. This record belongs to a study of T cells in Graves' hyperthyroidism and ophthalmopathy. Study overall: Peripheral blood collection took place at initial diagnosis, before any treatment.

Amplification of TCR beta CDR3 regions used RNA as the template. The HTBI set primed first-round TCR CDR3 RT-PCR. A single record per CDR3 protein comes from TCRdb applying MiXCR to the multiplex PCR reads. The sample contains nearly 750,000 distinct CDR3 sequences, roughly a third of which appear only once. V was shortened by 2 bases and J by 8 bases, with 4 bases between the two germline ends. The CDR3 length is 11 residues. Germline loops: CDR1 ENHRY, CDR2 SYGVKD. The sample comprised blood. J is TRBJ2-1 and V is TRBV10-3, with D uncertain. This TCR derives from a woman aged 40 to 55 with Graves' hyperthyroidism. CDR3 sequence: CAISERDEQFF. The CDR3 nucleotides are TGTGCCATCAGTGAGCGCGATGAGCAGTTCTTC.